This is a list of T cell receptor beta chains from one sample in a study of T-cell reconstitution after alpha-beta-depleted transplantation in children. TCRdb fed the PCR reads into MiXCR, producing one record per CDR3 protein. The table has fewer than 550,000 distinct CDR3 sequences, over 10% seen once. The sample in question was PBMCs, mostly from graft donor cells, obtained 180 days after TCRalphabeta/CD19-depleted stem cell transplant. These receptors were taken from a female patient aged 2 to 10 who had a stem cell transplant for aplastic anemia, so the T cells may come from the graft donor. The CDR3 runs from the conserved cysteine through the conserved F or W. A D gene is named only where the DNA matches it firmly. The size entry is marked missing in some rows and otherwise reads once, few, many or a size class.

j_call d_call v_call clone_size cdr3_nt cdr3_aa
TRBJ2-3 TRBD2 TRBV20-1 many TGCAGTGCCCAGCGGGGCGCGGGGGATACGCAGTATTTT CSAQRGAGDTQYF
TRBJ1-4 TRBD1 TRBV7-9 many TGTGCCAGCAGCTTAACCACCGGGACAGGGGATGAAAAACTGTTTTTT CASSLTTGTGDEKLFF
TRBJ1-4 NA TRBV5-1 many TGCGCCAGCAGCTTGGGCCCGGCAGTGAACGGAAAACTGTTTTTT CASSLGPAVNGKLFF
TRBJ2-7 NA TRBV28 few TGTGCCAGCAGTTTCAGTAACAAGGGATCCTCTTCCTACGAGCAGTACTTC CASSFSNKGSSSYEQYF
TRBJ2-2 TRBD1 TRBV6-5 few TGTGCCAGCAGTTACCTGGACAGGGGGCGCACCGGGGAGCTGTTTTTT CASSYLDRGRTGELFF
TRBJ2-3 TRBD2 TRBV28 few TGTGCCAGCAGGTACCTAGCGGGAGGGTCACATACGCAGTATTTT CASRYLAGGSHTQYF
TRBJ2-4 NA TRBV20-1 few TGCAGTGCTAGGGATCCTCTAGCCAAAAACATTCAGTACTTC CSARDPLAKNIQYF
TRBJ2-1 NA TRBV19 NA TGTGCCAGTAGTATAAGCAGGGGAGAGGGTGAGCAGTTCTTC CASSISRGEGEQFF
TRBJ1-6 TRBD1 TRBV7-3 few TGTGCCAGCAGCTTAGCGGGACAGGTGAATTCACCCCTCCACTTT CASSLAGQVNSPLHF
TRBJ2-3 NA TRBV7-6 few TGTGCCAGCAGCAACAGGGTGGATACGCAGTATTTT CASSNRVDTQYF
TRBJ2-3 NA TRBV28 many TGTGCCAGCAGTTTCGTCGATACGCAGTATTTT CASSFVDTQYF
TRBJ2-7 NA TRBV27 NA TGTGCCAGCAGTCCACAGAGGACGTCGAGCTCCTACGAGCAGTACTTC CASSPQRTSSSYEQYF
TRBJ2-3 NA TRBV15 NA TGTGCCACCAGCCAGGTGGCATTGAGCACAGATACGCAGTATTTT CATSQVALSTDTQYF
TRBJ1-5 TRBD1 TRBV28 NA TGTGCCAGCAGCGCGACAGGGGGGAGCAATCAGCCCCAGCATTTT CASSATGGSNQPQHF
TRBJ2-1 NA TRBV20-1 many TGCAGTGCTAGAGTTCTGAGGGGACTGGCGTACAATGAGCAGTTCTTC CSARVLRGLAYNEQFF
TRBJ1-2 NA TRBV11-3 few TGTGCCAGCAGCTTAGGGTTTGGGGCTGAGATCTATGGCTACACCTTC CASSLGFGAEIYGYTF
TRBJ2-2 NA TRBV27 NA TGTGCCAGCAGTATACTTCCCACCGGGGAGCTGTTTTTT CASSILPTGELFF
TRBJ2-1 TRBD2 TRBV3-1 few TGTGCCAGCAGCCAAGAACCGCTAGCGGCAAGCCTGGGCCTCTACAATGAGCAGTTCTTC CASSQEPLAASLGLYNEQFF
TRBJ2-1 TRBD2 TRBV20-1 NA TGCAGTGCTAGTCGGCGGGAGCCGAATGAGCAGTTCTTC CSASRREPNEQFF
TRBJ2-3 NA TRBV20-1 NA TGCAGTGCTACCCTGCGCACAGATACGCAGTATTTT CSATLRTDTQYF
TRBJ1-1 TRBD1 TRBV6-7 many TGTGCCAGCAGTTGGGGACAGGGTGCGTTCACTGAAGCTTTCTTT CASSWGQGAFTEAFF
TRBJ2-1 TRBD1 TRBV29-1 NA TGCAGCGTCTTAACCGGGACAGGGTCCTACAATGAGCAGTTCTTC CSVLTGTGSYNEQFF
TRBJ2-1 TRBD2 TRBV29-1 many TGCAGCGTTCTCCTAGCGGTAATCAGTGAGCAGTTCTTC CSVLLAVISEQFF
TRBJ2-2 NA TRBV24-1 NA TGTGCCACCAGTGATTTTTGGCAGGGGCCTCACACCGGGGAGCTGTTTTTT CATSDFWQGPHTGELFF
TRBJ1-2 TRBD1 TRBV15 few TGTGCCACCAGCAGATCCACAGGGGACAGGGGCTACACCTTC CATSRSTGDRGYTF
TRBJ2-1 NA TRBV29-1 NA TGCAGCGTTGCGGGGATGGACATCTCCTACAATGAGCAGTTCTTC CSVAGMDISYNEQFF
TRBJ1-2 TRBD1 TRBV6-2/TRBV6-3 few TGTGCCAGCAGTGATACCCAGGACAGGGGAATGAGGGGCTACACCTTC CASSDTQDRGMRGYTF
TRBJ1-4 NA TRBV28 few TGTGCCAGCGAGCGGGGAGTTTTTAATGAAAAACTGTTTTTT CASERGVFNEKLFF
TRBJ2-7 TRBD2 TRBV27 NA TGTGCCAGCAGTTTATCGGGCCCTAGCGGGATAGTCTCCTACGAGCAGTACTTC CASSLSGPSGIVSYEQYF
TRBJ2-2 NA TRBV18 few TGTGCCAGCTCATCCTATCCCAAGAACACCGGGGAGCTGTTTTTT CASSSYPKNTGELFF
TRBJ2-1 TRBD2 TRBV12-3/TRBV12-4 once TGTGCCAGCATGAAGCGGGGGGGATTAGTTGAGCAGTTCTTC CASMKRGGLVEQFF
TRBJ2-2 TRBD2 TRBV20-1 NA TGCAGTGCTAAGTACCTAGCGGGAGTAGATACCGGGGAGCTGTTTTTT CSAKYLAGVDTGELFF
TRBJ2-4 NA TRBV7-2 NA TGTGCCAGCAGCCAGACAGGGAGGAACATTCAGTACTTC CASSQTGRNIQYF
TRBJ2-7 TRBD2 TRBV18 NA TGTGCCAGCTCACCAGTAGCGGGACGGGCCCTCTACGAGCAGTACTTC CASSPVAGRALYEQYF
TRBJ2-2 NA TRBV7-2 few TGTGCCAGCAGCCGGGGTAGGCCCGGGGAGCTGTTTTTT CASSRGRPGELFF
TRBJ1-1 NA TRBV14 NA TGTGCCAGCAGCCACAGGGCGAACACTGAAGCTTTCTTT CASSHRANTEAFF
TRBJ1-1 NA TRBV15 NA TGTGCCACCAGCAGAGTACCAATGAACACTGAAGCTTTCTTT CATSRVPMNTEAFF
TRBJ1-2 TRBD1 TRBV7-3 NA TGTGCCAGCAGCGCAACAGGGGGCCGGTATGGCTACACCTTC CASSATGGRYGYTF
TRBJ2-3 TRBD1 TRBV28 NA TGTGCCAGCAGTTTATCCGGACAGGTCACAGATACGCAGTATTTT CASSLSGQVTDTQYF
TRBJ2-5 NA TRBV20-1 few TGCAGTGCTAGCAGCACCCGTCAAGAGACCCAGTACTTC CSASSTRQETQYF
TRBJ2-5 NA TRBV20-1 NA TGCAGTAACTTGGAGGGGGAGACCCAGTACTTC CSNLEGETQYF